This TCR beta chain was identified in a study of long-term antiretroviral therapy in people with HIV. Concerning this clone itself: Antigen unknown.

The run of the v3.0 immunoSEQ assay was at survey level. Generated by immunoSEQ multiplex PCR, the TCRdb table keeps only in-frame clones and is missing some. The sample lists 20,000 to 25,000 clones, roughly 87% occurring once. General study results and limits: Before ART, certain clones expanded, and these dominated the repertoire at all time points.

This specimen consisted of unsorted PBMCs, obtained 0.2 years before starting antiretroviral therapy. The TCR sequence derives from a man between 18 and 29 years old with HIV.

CDR3 amino acids: CASSLGSDRLFF. CDR3 in DNA: TGTGCCAGCAGCCTCGGATCGGACAGACTGTTTTTT. The rearrangement joins TRBV13 to TRBJ1-4; maybe TRBD1 (6 bases). Looked up from germline, CDR1 is PRHDT and CDR2 is FYEKMQ (reference sequence). The length of the CDR3 is 12 residues. V was pared by 5 bases and J by 13 bases, with 14 bases between.